This T cell receptor beta chain was captured in a study of T cell responses to AZD1222 COVID-19 vaccine. Study-wide results and limits: Increased Spike-specific TCR breadth and depth were observed after two AZD1222 doses. Seropositive status at baseline applied to only five to seven AZD1222 recipients. Among vaccine-associated CD4 TCRs, coverage spanned spike, with dominance at 160-218 and 743-854.

This CDR3 is 13 amino acids long. V lost 6 bases and J 5 bases, leaving 11 bases between the germline ends. Libraries were prepared by immunoSEQ multiplex PCR; TCRdb keeps only in-frame clonotypes and omits some of them. The top ten hold roughly 3.7% of the sample, which has 140,000 to 150,000 clones, approximately 90% seen once. Concerning this clone itself: Its antigen is undetermined.

This specimen consisted of peripheral blood, obtained on day 0 of AZD1222 vaccination. The clonotype was recovered from an adult in good health. This chain uses TRBV12-3 or TRBV12-4 with TRBJ2-1; tentatively, D is TRBD2 (5 bases). DNA of the CDR3: TGTGCCAGCAGCCCTACTAGGCACAATGAGCAGTTCTTC. Protein: CASSPTRHNEQFF.